Following are 29 T cell receptor beta chains from one sample sequenced in a study of shared T cell receptors in the human thymus. Here immunoSEQ multiplex PCR was the method, and the copy in TCRdb shows in-frame clones only, minus some. The sample shows about 380,000 clones, over 90% of them seen only once. Sequencing was performed on thymocytes. Receptors were obtained from a human donor.

V and J are TRBV27 and TRBJ1-3; the D gene is possibly TRBD1 (6 bases). The CDR3 runs to 15 residues. Germline V gives CDR1 MNHEY, CDR2 SMNVEV (reference sequence). The V and J ends lost 1 base and 2 bases respectively, with 9 bases between them. CDR3 protein: CASSLWGAPGNTIYF. The CDR3 DNA reads TGTGCCAGCAGTTTATGGGGGGCTCCTGGAAACACCATATATTTT.

The V and J genes are TRBV5-1 and TRBJ2-7; D might be TRBD1 or TRBD2, each matching 5 bases. CDR1 and CDR2 from the germline V gene are SGHRS and YFSETQ. The CDR3 covers 16 residues. The V end lost 3 bases, the J end lost 2 bases, and 18 bases lay between the germline ends. CDR3 in DNA: TGCGCCAGCAGCTGGGGGAACCGGGACGGCACCTACGAGCAGTACTTC. Amino acid sequence: CASSWGNRDGTYEQYF.

A single count supports this clone. The J gene is TRBJ1-1, the V gene TRBV20-1; D uncertain. This CDR3 has 11 residues. The ends were cut back, 3 bases at V and 8 bases at J, with 10 bases in the middle. CDR1 and CDR2 from the germline V gene are DFQATT and SNEGSKA (reference sequence). CDR3 in amino acids: CSARTDGEAFF. The CDR3, as DNA: TGCAGTGCTAGGACGGACGGCGAAGCTTTCTTT.

This clone has just one count. The J gene is TRBJ1-2, the V gene TRBV5-1; unclear D gene. CDR1 and CDR2 (germline): SGHRS, YFSETQ. Trimming left V 4 bases short and J 6 bases short, with 19 bases between. This CDR3 spans 15 amino acids. The CDR3 coding sequence is TGCGCCAGCAGCCCTCCACGGGGTGCAGCGGATGGCTACACCTTC. It codes for CASSPPRGAADGYTF.

V is TRBV27 and J is TRBJ2-1; 7 positions match TRBD1. Germline loops: CDR1 MNHEY, CDR2 SMNVEV (reference sequence). The CDR3 sequence is 15 residues long. J was trimmed by 7 bases and V by 3 bases; bases with no gene match: 9. CDR3 nucleotides: TGTGCCAGCAGTTTCGGGACAGCCCTGGGGAATGAGCAGTTCTTC. Protein: CASSFGTALGNEQFF.

The CDR3 spells CASSLAPQDREETQYF. CDR3 DNA: TGTGCCAGCAGCTTGGCACCGCAAGACAGGGAAGAGACCCAGTACTTC. The rearrangement uses TRBV5-4 and TRBJ2-5, with TRBD1 matching over 7 bases. This CDR3 spans 16 amino acids. V was clipped by 0 bases and J by 3 bases; unmatched bases: 8. CDR1 SGHNT and CDR2 YYREEE come from the germline V gene (reference sequence).

This rearrangement joins TRBV6-1 to TRBJ2-1; the match to TRBD2 covers 8 bases. The germline V gene encodes CDR1 MNHNS and CDR2 SASEGT. The CDR3 contains 13 residues. Trimming cost V 10 bases and J 4 bases; bases outside gene matches: 6. CDR3 in amino acids: CAIREGPYNEQFF. DNA for the CDR3: TGTGCCATACGGGAGGGCCCTTACAATGAGCAGTTCTTC.

This CDR3 is CASSLGYNGEETQYF. The CDR3 DNA follows: TGTGCCAGCAGCTTGGGATATAACGGGGAAGAGACCCAGTACTTC. The rearrangement joins TRBV5-6 to TRBJ2-5; a possible D gene is TRBD2 (5 bases). Trimming took off 0 bases at V and 3 bases at J, with 12 bases between the two ends. CDR1 is SGHDT, CDR2 YYEEEE, per germline. The CDR3 sequence is 15 residues long. The whole variable domain, filled in from reference TRBV5-6 and TRBJ2-5, reads DAGVTQSPTHLIKTRGQQVTLRCSPKSGHDTVSWYQQALGQGPQFIFQYYEEEERQRGNFPDRFSGHQFPNYSSELNVNALLLGDSALYLCASSLGYNGEETQYFGPGTRLLVL.

The chain carries TRBV7-2 and TRBJ2-4; maybe TRBD2 (6 bases). The CDR3 contains 15 residues. In germline, CDR1 is SGHTA, CDR2 FQGNSA. V lost 6 bases to trimming and J lost 3 bases, with 15 bases between them. CDR3 bases: TGTGCCAGCAGACGGGAGACGGCCCTCAAAAACATTCAGTACTTC. Translating gives CASRRETALKNIQYF. The full variable domain, rest sourced from reference TRBV7-2 and TRBJ2-4, is GAGVSQSPSNKVTEKGKDVELRCDPISGHTALYWYRQSLGQGLEFLIYFQGNSAPDKSGLPSDRFSAERTGGSVSTLTIQRTQQEDSAVYLCASRRETALKNIQYFGAGTRLSVL.

V is TRBV7-9 and J is TRBJ1-1, with a tentative D call TRBD1 (6 bases). The V gene lost 5 bases and the J gene lost 1 base, with 17 bases spanning the gap. The CDR3 covers 16 residues. CDR1 SEHNR and CDR2 FQNEAQ come from the germline V gene (reference sequence). The CDR3, as DNA: TGTGCCAGCAGCCCCGGGCGGGGGGCTTGGAACACTGAAGCTTTCTTT. Residues: CASSPGRGAWNTEAFF. Together with reference TRBV7-9 and TRBJ1-1, the CDR3 gives the full variable domain: DTGVSQNPRHKITKRGQNVTFRCDPISEHNRLYWYRQTLGQGPEFLTYFQNEAQLEKSRLLSDRFSAERPKGSFSTLEIQRTEQGDSAMYLCASSPGRGAWNTEAFFGQGTRLTVV.

This clone occurred a few times. This sequence joins TRBV27 and TRBJ2-2; 8 bases are a match to TRBD2. Germline V gene sequence: CDR1 MNHEY, CDR2 SMNVEV (reference sequence). This CDR3 is built from 19 residues. V lost 5 bases, J lost 6 bases, and 20 bases stayed unmatched. The CDR3 here is CASSPGGVFGSRISGELFF. The CDR3 DNA is TGTGCCAGCAGTCCGGGAGGGGTGTTTGGAAGTAGGATATCCGGGGAGCTGTTTTTT.

The chain couples TRBV9 to TRBJ1-3, with a weak D call TRBD1 (6 bases). The CDR3 contains 16 residues. The germline CDR1 and CDR2 sequences are SGDLS and YYNGEE. With 4 bases removed from V and 9 bases from J, the gap between germline ends came to 23 bases. The CDR3 DNA reads as TGTGCCAGCAGCTTCTACCCGGGCCCCGAAGGGGGCACCATATATTTT. Residues: CASSFYPGPEGGTIYF.

This chain links TRBV5-3 with TRBJ2-7; D ambiguous. TRBV5-3 is an ORF, with its function uncertain. There are 14 residues in the CDR3. The V end was cut by 0 bases, the J end by 0 bases, with 7 bases between. The CDR3 DNA reads TGTGCCAGAAGCTTGGACAGCAGCTCCTACGAGCAGTACTTC. Translating it yields CARSLDSSSYEQYF.

The J gene is TRBJ1-1, the V gene TRBV10-1, with D possibly matching TRBD1 (5 bases). The CDR3 consists of 14 residues. Germline V gives CDR1 WNHNN, CDR2 SYGVQD (reference sequence). The CDR3 sequence: CASRLMLGTTEAFF. CDR3 coding DNA: TGCGCTTCTAGGCTTATGTTGGGGACCACTGAAGCTTTCTTT.

This clone was recorded once. V usage is TRBV21-1 and J usage is TRBJ1-5; the table's D gene call, TRBD1, was not cross checked with the DNA. TRBV21-1 is annotated as a pseudogene. The CDR3 is 15 residues long. CDR3 residues: CASSRLGQGYQPQHF. CDR3 in DNA: TGTGCCAGCAGCCGCCTCGGACAGGGTTATCAGCCCCAGCATTTT.

The chain has TRBV11-2 and TRBJ2-5; D not resolved. The V end was cut by 5 bases, the J end by 3 bases, with 22 bases between. The CDR3 extends over 17 amino acids. Germline V gives CDR1 SGHAT, CDR2 FQNNGV. The CDR3 region has the DNA TGTGCCAGCAGCCCCCCTCGAGAGGTAGTCGGAGAAGAGACCCAGTACTTC. Its protein product is CASSPPREVVGEETQYF.

The J gene is TRBJ2-7, the V gene TRBV10-1, with a tentative D call TRBD2 (6 bases). CDR1 WNHNN and CDR2 SYGVQD come from the germline V gene (reference sequence). Trimming took off 6 bases at V and 4 bases at J, with 25 bases between the two ends. The CDR3 contains 17 residues. The CDR3 bases are TGCGCCAGCAGGGCCCAGCGGAGGGCCGTCCTCTTTTACGAGCAGTACTTC. This translates into CASRAQRRAVLFYEQYF.

This chain links TRBV6-4 with TRBJ1-2; D is perhaps TRBD1 (6 bases). The CDR3 spans 15 residues. V lost 2 bases, J lost 4 bases, and 14 bases lay in between. The germline V gene encodes CDR1 MRHNA and CDR2 SNTAGT. CDR3 in amino acids: CASSDPIDRFYGYTF. CDR3 coding DNA: TGTGCCAGCAGTGACCCAATAGACAGGTTCTATGGCTACACCTTC.

The chain is built from TRBV4-3 and TRBJ2-7; no clear D. The V gene lost 0 bases and the J gene lost 6 bases, with 12 bases spanning the gap. The CDR3 length is 14 residues. CDR1 and CDR2 (germline): LGHNA, YSLEER. The CDR3 protein is CASSQDSPGLEQYF. DNA for the CDR3: TGCGCCAGCAGCCAAGATTCCCCTGGGCTCGAGCAGTACTTC.

This chain uses TRBV28 with TRBJ1-5; D perhaps matches TRBD1 (6 bases). The germline V gene has CDR1 MDHEN and CDR2 SYDVKM. V dropped 5 bases and J dropped 4 bases, with 24 bases sitting between them. CDR3 length: 18 amino acids. CDR3 sequence reads: CASSLIGTLRVWNQPQHF. CDR3 nucleotides: TGTGCCAGCAGTCTTATAGGGACACTAAGAGTGTGGAATCAGCCCCAGCATTTT. Full variable domain (rest looked up from reference TRBV28 and TRBJ1-5): DVKVTQSSRYLVKRTGEKVFLECVQDMDHENMFWYRQDPGLGLRLIYFSYDVKMKEKGDIPEGYSVSREKKERFSLILESASTNQTSMYLCASSLIGTLRVWNQPQHFGDGTRLSIL.

This chain links TRBV30 with TRBJ2-7; D may correspond to TRBD1 or TRBD2 (7 bases each). CDR1 and CDR2 (germline): GTSNPN, SVGIG (reference sequence). This CDR3 is 14 amino acids long. With 5 bases removed from V and 0 bases from J, the gap between germline ends came to 14 bases. CDR3 coding DNA: TGTGCCTGGGTCAGGGGGGGCCCCTCCTACGAGCAGTACTTC. Protein sequence: CAWVRGGPSYEQYF.

The V and J genes are TRBV7-8 and TRBJ1-2; no firm D call. The germline V gene has CDR1 SGHVS and CDR2 FQNEAQ. The CDR3 consists of 17 residues. V lost 5 bases to trimming and J lost 0 bases, with 19 bases between them. The CDR3 bases are TGTGCCAGCAGCATATACCCGATGACGGTCACTAACTATGGCTACACCTTC. It codes for CASSIYPMTVTNYGYTF.

The rearrangement links TRBV4-2 to TRBJ2-3; 10 bases match TRBD2. The CDR3 covers 22 residues. CDR1 is LGHNA, CDR2 YNFKEQ, per germline. J gave up 2 bases and V 0 bases, and 20 bases lay outside the gene matches. DNA for the CDR3: TGTGCCAGCAGCCAAGATGGGTCCAGAGCCAACCCCAGCGGGAGGGTCACAGATACGCAGTATTTT. Protein product: CASSQDGSRANPSGRVTDTQYF.

The chain uses TRBV30 and TRBJ1-5, with a weak D call TRBD1 (6 bases). The V end lost 1 base, the J end lost 0 bases, and 16 bases lay between the germline ends. CDR3 length equals 17 residues. Per the germline V gene, CDR1 is GTSNPN and CDR2 is SVGIG (reference sequence). The CDR3 is CAWSARTGQYSNQPQHF. DNA of the CDR3: TGTGCCTGGAGTGCCCGCACCGGACAGTATAGCAATCAGCCCCAGCATTTT.

The chain carries TRBV7-2 and TRBJ1-4; TRBD1 matches at 9 bases. Per the germline V gene, CDR1 is SGHTA and CDR2 is FQGNSA. This CDR3 has 15 residues. V was pared by 6 bases and J by 6 bases, with 8 bases of the junction left unmatched. This chain's CDR3 is CASRHRDRVDEKLFF. CDR3 in DNA: TGTGCCAGCAGACATAGGGACAGGGTGGATGAAAAACTGTTTTTT. Based on the CDR3 plus reference TRBV7-2 and TRBJ1-4, the full variable domain is GAGVSQSPSNKVTEKGKDVELRCDPISGHTALYWYRQSLGQGLEFLIYFQGNSAPDKSGLPSDRFSAERTGGSVSTLTIQRTQQEDSAVYLCASRHRDRVDEKLFFGSGTQLSVL.

The chain joins TRBV20-1 to TRBJ2-2, with no clear D. V gave up 0 bases and J gave up 8 bases, with 4 bases separating them. Germline CDR1 reads DFQATT; CDR2 reads SNEGSKA (reference sequence). The CDR3 loop spans 11 amino acids. The CDR3 loop reads CSARDGGELFF. Here the CDR3 DNA reads TGCAGTGCTAGAGATGGGGGGGAGCTGTTTTTT.

This chain connects TRBV10-1 to TRBJ2-5, with D possibly TRBD2 on 5 matching bases. Trimming removed 4 bases at V and 6 bases at J, with 12 bases between. The CDR3 runs to 13 residues. CDR1 is WNHNN and CDR2 is SYGVQD in the germline V gene (reference sequence). DNA of the CDR3: TGCGCCAGCAGTGGCGGGTACAAGAAGACCCAGTACTTC. Translating it yields CASSGGYKKTQYF.

The gene calls are TRBV5-1 and TRBJ2-1, with D unclear. The CDR3 consists of 14 residues. V was clipped by 1 base and J by 5 bases, with 10 bases between them. Germline V gene data show CDR1 as SGHRS and CDR2 as YFSETQ. In DNA form, the CDR3 reads TGCGCCAGCAGCTTGAAGTCAGGACACAATGAGCAGTTCTTC. Translating it yields CASSLKSGHNEQFF.

V and J are TRBV27 and TRBJ2-7, with 7 positions matching TRBD2. The germline V gene encodes CDR1 MNHEY and CDR2 SMNVEV (reference sequence). CDR3 length equals 15 residues. V lost 8 bases and J lost 2; bases outside the gene matches: 12. CDR3 loop: CASRLGGRDAYEQYF. CDR3 coding DNA: TGTGCCAGCCGGCTCGGCGGGAGAGACGCCTACGAGCAGTACTTC.